This T cell receptor (beta chain) was recovered during a study of beta chain features in type 1 diabetes. General observations from the study: For patients and controls alike, PCR might favor shorter templates to the same degree. Patients' naive, central memory and regulatory TCRB repertoires appeared more alike than those of healthy donors. A moderate, significant TCRB CDR3 shortening appeared in type 1 diabetes across four CD4+ subsets.

Concerning this clone itself: The antigen is not known.

CDR1 and CDR2 (germline): SGDLS, YYNGEE. V trimming: 0 bases; J trimming: 4 bases; junction bases outside the gene matches: 7. This CDR3 comprises 16 residues. All of the isolated RNA was reverse transcribed, so expressed TCRB transcripts were sequenced. Roughly 3.5 million reads per sample on average were obtained from naive, central memory and regulatory T cell samples. Assay: immunoSEQ multiplex PCR; the TCRdb copy retains only in-frame clones and omits some. The table lists more than 250,000 clones, approximately 15% of them singletons. The chain has TRBV9 and TRBJ2-1, with 7 bases identical to TRBD1. Sequencing was performed on naive CD4+ T cells from blood. This clonotype was sampled from a man aged 18 to 30 with type 1 diabetes. CDR3 sequence: CASSVVGQAAYNEQFF. For the CDR3, the DNA is TGTGCCAGCAGCGTAGTCGGACAGGCCGCTTACAATGAGCAGTTCTTC. Full variable domain (outside the CDR3, taken from reference TRBV9 and TRBJ2-1): DSGVTQTPKHLITATGQRVTLRCSPRSGDLSVYWYQQSLDQGLQFLIQYYNGEERAKGNILERFSAQQFPDLHSELNLSSLELGDSALYFCASSVVGQAAYNEQFFGPGTRLTVL.